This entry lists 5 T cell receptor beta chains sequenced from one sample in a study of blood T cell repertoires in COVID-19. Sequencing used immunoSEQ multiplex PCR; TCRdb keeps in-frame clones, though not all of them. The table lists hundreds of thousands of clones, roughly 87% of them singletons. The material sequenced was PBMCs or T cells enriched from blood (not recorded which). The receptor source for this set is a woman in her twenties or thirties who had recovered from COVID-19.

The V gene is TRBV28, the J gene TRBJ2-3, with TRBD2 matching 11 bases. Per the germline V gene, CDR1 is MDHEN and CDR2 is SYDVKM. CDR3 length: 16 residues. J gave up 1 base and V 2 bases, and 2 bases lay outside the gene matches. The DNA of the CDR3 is TGTGCCAGCAGTTTAGGGACTAGCGGCCGCACAGATACGCAGTATTTT. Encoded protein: CASSLGTSGRTDTQYF.

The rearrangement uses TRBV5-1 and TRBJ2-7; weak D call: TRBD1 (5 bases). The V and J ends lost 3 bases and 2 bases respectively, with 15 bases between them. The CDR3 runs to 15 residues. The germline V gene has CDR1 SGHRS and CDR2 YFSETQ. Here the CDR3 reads CASSSVGGHTYEQYF. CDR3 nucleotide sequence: TGCGCCAGCAGCTCGGTTGGCGGACATACCTACGAGCAGTACTTC. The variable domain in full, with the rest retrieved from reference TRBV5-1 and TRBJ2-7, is KAGVTQTPRYLIKTRGQQVTLSCSPISGHRSVSWYQQTPGQGLQFLFEYFSETQRNKGNFPGRFSGRQFSNSRSEMNVSTLELGDSALYLCASSSVGGHTYEQYFGPGTRLTVT.

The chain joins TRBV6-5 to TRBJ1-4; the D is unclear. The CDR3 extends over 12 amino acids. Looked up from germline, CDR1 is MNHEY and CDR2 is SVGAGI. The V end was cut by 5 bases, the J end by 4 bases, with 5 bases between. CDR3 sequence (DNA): TGTGCCAGCAGTACCGGTAATGAAAAACTGTTTTTT. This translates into CASSTGNEKLFF.

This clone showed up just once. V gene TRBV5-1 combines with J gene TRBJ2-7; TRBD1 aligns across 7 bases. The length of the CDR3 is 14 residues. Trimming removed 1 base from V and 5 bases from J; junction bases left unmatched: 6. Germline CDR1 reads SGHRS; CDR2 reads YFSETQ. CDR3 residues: CASSLNTGVNEQYF. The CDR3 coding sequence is TGCGCCAGCAGCTTGAATACAGGGGTCAACGAGCAGTACTTC.

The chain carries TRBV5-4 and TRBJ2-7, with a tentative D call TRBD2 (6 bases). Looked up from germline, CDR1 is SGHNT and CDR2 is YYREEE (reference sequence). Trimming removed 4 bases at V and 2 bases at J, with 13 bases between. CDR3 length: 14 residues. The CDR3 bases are TGTGCCAGCAGCCCGTGGGGGGTTACCTACGAGCAGTACTTC. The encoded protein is CASSPWGVTYEQYF.